This is a list of T cell receptor beta chains from one sample in a study of blood T cell repertoires in COVID-19. Profiling relied on immunoSEQ multiplex PCR, and the TCRdb table lists in-frame clones only, not all of them. There are 350,000 to 400,000 clones in the sample; roughly 86% occur only once, and 1.7% lies in the top ten. The specimen sequenced was PBMCs or T cells enriched from blood (not recorded which). These receptors came from a woman aged 30 to 39 who had recovered from COVID-19. The CDR3 runs from the conserved cysteine through the conserved F or W. Each record gives: D gene, V gene, J gene, CDR3 protein. The D gene is left open where the match is weak.

d_gene: .; v_gene: TRBV10-1; j_gene: TRBJ1-1; CDR3aa: CASSESAGPRAEAFF
d_gene: .; v_gene: TRBV9; j_gene: TRBJ2-1; CDR3aa: CASSVFGGPGEQFF
d_gene: .; v_gene: TRBV5-1; j_gene: TRBJ1-4; CDR3aa: CASSLGTPGEKLFF
d_gene: TRBD1; v_gene: TRBV6-5; j_gene: TRBJ1-1; CDR3aa: CASRPGQGFSEAFF
d_gene: TRBD1; v_gene: TRBV3-1/TRBV3-2; j_gene: TRBJ1-3; CDR3aa: CASSQQGAAGNTIYF
d_gene: .; v_gene: TRBV5-1; j_gene: TRBJ1-2; CDR3aa: CASSMTSTGDGYTF
d_gene: TRBD2; v_gene: TRBV7-3; j_gene: TRBJ2-5; CDR3aa: CASSGGEEQETQYF
d_gene: TRBD1; v_gene: TRBV5-4; j_gene: TRBJ2-3; CDR3aa: CASNIIDRADTQYF
d_gene: TRBD1; v_gene: TRBV7-9; j_gene: TRBJ2-7; CDR3aa: CASSAAGQGDHEQYF
d_gene: TRBD1; v_gene: TRBV4-1; j_gene: TRBJ1-1; CDR3aa: CASSPTDRELEAFF
d_gene: .; v_gene: TRBV2; j_gene: TRBJ1-1; CDR3aa: CASSEARWNTEAFF
d_gene: .; v_gene: TRBV5-4; j_gene: TRBJ2-7; CDR3aa: CASSLPNYEQYF
d_gene: .; v_gene: TRBV7-2; j_gene: TRBJ2-5; CDR3aa: CASSLAFQGETQYF
d_gene: TRBD1; v_gene: TRBV18; j_gene: TRBJ2-7; CDR3aa: CASSPDRGIIEQYF
d_gene: TRBD1; v_gene: TRBV7-9; j_gene: TRBJ2-4; CDR3aa: CASSQGQGGKNIQYF
d_gene: .; v_gene: TRBV10-1; j_gene: TRBJ1-1; CDR3aa: CASSESGDTEAFF
d_gene: TRBD1; v_gene: TRBV18; j_gene: TRBJ2-3; CDR3aa: CASSPGTGSSDTQYF
d_gene: .; v_gene: TRBV7-8; j_gene: TRBJ2-5; CDR3aa: CASSLKIRETQYF
d_gene: TRBD2; v_gene: TRBV19; j_gene: TRBJ2-1; CDR3aa: CASSILPGGAGEQFF
d_gene: .; v_gene: TRBV7-3; j_gene: TRBJ1-2; CDR3aa: CASSTASGDGYTF
d_gene: .; v_gene: TRBV5-1; j_gene: TRBJ1-1; CDR3aa: CASSDTGMNTEAFF
d_gene: .; v_gene: TRBV5-1; j_gene: TRBJ2-7; CDR3aa: CASSSGGYRVHEQYF
d_gene: TRBD2; v_gene: TRBV10-1; j_gene: TRBJ2-2; CDR3aa: CASSPGLAGNTGELFF
d_gene: TRBD1; v_gene: TRBV10-2; j_gene: TRBJ2-7; CDR3aa: CASRDRYMQYF
d_gene: .; v_gene: TRBV19; j_gene: TRBJ1-3; CDR3aa: CASSMGGGSGNTIYF
d_gene: TRBD2; v_gene: TRBV4-1; j_gene: TRBJ2-5; CDR3aa: CASSQVGLAEETQYF
d_gene: TRBD1; v_gene: TRBV2; j_gene: TRBJ1-1; CDR3aa: CASSEFGTGTEAFF
d_gene: TRBD1; v_gene: TRBV18; j_gene: TRBJ2-7; CDR3aa: CASSGDRLSYEQYF
d_gene: TRBD1; v_gene: TRBV7-9; j_gene: TRBJ2-7; CDR3aa: CASSRGTGLYEQYF
d_gene: .; v_gene: TRBV6-1; j_gene: TRBJ2-7; CDR3aa: CASSEGGLPGEQYF
d_gene: .; v_gene: TRBV3-1/TRBV3-2; j_gene: TRBJ1-6; CDR3aa: CASSFALTGSYNSPLHF
d_gene: TRBD2; v_gene: TRBV5-6; j_gene: TRBJ2-7; CDR3aa: CASTLAGEGYEQYF
d_gene: TRBD1; v_gene: TRBV9; j_gene: TRBJ2-7; CDR3aa: CASSVGGTVNEQYF
d_gene: TRBD2; v_gene: TRBV7-9; j_gene: TRBJ2-2; CDR3aa: CASMDGLEWAGELFF
d_gene: .; v_gene: TRBV19; j_gene: TRBJ1-2; CDR3aa: CASSIEPANGYTF
d_gene: TRBD1; v_gene: TRBV24-1; j_gene: TRBJ1-3; CDR3aa: CATSDPDREGNTIYF
d_gene: .; v_gene: TRBV6-5; j_gene: TRBJ2-7; CDR3aa: CASSYDTRHDEQYF
d_gene: .; v_gene: TRBV18; j_gene: TRBJ2-2; CDR3aa: CASSPYGPGELFF
d_gene: .; v_gene: TRBV11-2; j_gene: TRBJ2-7; CDR3aa: CASSSGRVGRFYEQYF
d_gene: .; v_gene: TRBV5-1; j_gene: TRBJ1-3; CDR3aa: CASSQSTPGNTIYF
d_gene: .; v_gene: TRBV5-5; j_gene: TRBJ1-2; CDR3aa: CASSLDATPYGYTF
d_gene: TRBD2; v_gene: TRBV6-5; j_gene: TRBJ2-1; CDR3aa: CASSPGGEQREQFF
d_gene: .; v_gene: TRBV27; j_gene: TRBJ2-7; CDR3aa: CASSFLVGLQAKFPVVSF
d_gene: .; v_gene: TRBV9; j_gene: TRBJ2-1; CDR3aa: CASSFRLGGDEQFF
d_gene: .; v_gene: TRBV19; j_gene: TRBJ2-2; CDR3aa: CASSQGLWNTGELFF
d_gene: .; v_gene: TRBV30; j_gene: TRBJ1-3; CDR3aa: CAWSVSGGNTIYF
d_gene: .; v_gene: TRBV6-5; j_gene: TRBJ1-1; CDR3aa: CASRPLILIRGEAFF
d_gene: TRBD1; v_gene: TRBV30; j_gene: TRBJ1-2; CDR3aa: CAWPKGDSGLYGYTF
d_gene: TRBD1; v_gene: TRBV4-3; j_gene: TRBJ1-5; CDR3aa: CASSYDRESQPQHF
d_gene: TRBD1; v_gene: TRBV28; j_gene: TRBJ1-5; CDR3aa: CASSFRTGSNQPQHF
d_gene: .; v_gene: TRBV13; j_gene: TRBJ1-3; CDR3aa: CASSDRRIENTIYF
d_gene: .; v_gene: TRBV28; j_gene: TRBJ2-7; CDR3aa: CASSFPGGSYEQYF